This is a list of T cell receptor beta chains from one sample in a study of T cells in Graves' hyperthyroidism and ophthalmopathy. TCRdb analysed the multiplex PCR reads with MiXCR anew, one entry per CDR3 protein. The sample lists about 350,000 distinct CDR3 sequences; 18% were seen once. Sequencing input: blood. The receptors derive from a woman aged 40 to 50 with Graves' ophthalmopathy. The conserved cysteine and the conserved F or W are not part of the CDR3 here. Fields, in order: clone size, V gene, J gene, CDR3 protein. Clone size is stated in some rows and not others, as once, few, many or a class when expanded.

clone size: many; V gene: TRBV3-1; J gene: TRBJ2-2; CDR3 protein: ASSQGHGKNTGELF
clone size: many; V gene: TRBV11-3; J gene: TRBJ2-7; CDR3 protein: ASSPGGVRSYEQY
clone size: many; V gene: TRBV7-2; J gene: TRBJ1-1; CDR3 protein: ASSLGTAKAF
clone size: .; V gene: TRBV6-1; J gene: TRBJ1-5; CDR3 protein: ASIYQGANQPQH
clone size: many; V gene: TRBV7-2; J gene: TRBJ2-7; CDR3 protein: ASSFITASEQY
clone size: many; V gene: TRBV2; J gene: TRBJ2-7; CDR3 protein: ASSEFSPRSYEQY
clone size: many; V gene: TRBV30; J gene: TRBJ1-2; CDR3 protein: AWSGYQGSYGYT
clone size: .; V gene: TRBV12-3/TRBV12-4; J gene: TRBJ1-1; CDR3 protein: ASYRVGDTEAF
clone size: many; V gene: TRBV12-3/TRBV12-4; J gene: TRBJ1-2; CDR3 protein: ASTYGGGYT
clone size: many; V gene: TRBV5-1; J gene: TRBJ1-2; CDR3 protein: ASSSRDTGYGYT
clone size: many; V gene: TRBV28; J gene: TRBJ2-5; CDR3 protein: ASSPGTRSLETQY
clone size: .; V gene: TRBV12-3/TRBV12-4; J gene: TRBJ2-4; CDR3 protein: ASRHPGQGSKNIQY
clone size: many; V gene: TRBV10-3; J gene: TRBJ2-2; CDR3 protein: AISELRGTGELF
clone size: many; V gene: TRBV7-2; J gene: TRBJ2-5; CDR3 protein: ASSSQGGFGETQY
clone size: .; V gene: TRBV28; J gene: TRBJ2-5; CDR3 protein: ASNPSPQETQY
clone size: many; V gene: TRBV6-2/TRBV6-3; J gene: TRBJ2-5; CDR3 protein: ASALGETQY
clone size: many; V gene: TRBV28; J gene: TRBJ2-7; CDR3 protein: ASSHTTYEQY
clone size: .; V gene: TRBV30; J gene: TRBJ2-7; CDR3 protein: AWSGDRGLREQY
clone size: many; V gene: TRBV20-1; J gene: TRBJ2-7; CDR3 protein: SAREATARQY
clone size: many; V gene: TRBV6-1; J gene: TRBJ2-4; CDR3 protein: ASSDRTDYKNIQY
clone size: few; V gene: TRBV6-5; J gene: TRBJ2-1; CDR3 protein: ASSYQLAGYNEQF
clone size: many; V gene: TRBV4-2; J gene: TRBJ2-4; CDR3 protein: ASSQAGYNRERHKNIQY
clone size: .; V gene: TRBV28; J gene: TRBJ2-7; CDR3 protein: ASQGSLKEQY
clone size: few; V gene: TRBV3-1; J gene: TRBJ2-7; CDR3 protein: ASSQSGSTTEQY
clone size: many; V gene: TRBV28; J gene: TRBJ2-6; CDR3 protein: ASIGEASGANVLT
clone size: many; V gene: TRBV6-1; J gene: TRBJ1-2; CDR3 protein: ASSEPPGQARYFNYGYT
clone size: once; V gene: TRBV6-1; J gene: TRBJ2-5; CDR3 protein: ASTGQGGETQY
clone size: .; V gene: TRBV7-2; J gene: TRBJ1-2; CDR3 protein: ASSADQYGYT
clone size: many; V gene: TRBV20-1; J gene: TRBJ1-1; CDR3 protein: SAVRVVNTEAF
clone size: many; V gene: TRBV20-1; J gene: TRBJ2-5; CDR3 protein: SARGDPRETQY
clone size: many; V gene: TRBV2; J gene: TRBJ2-2; CDR3 protein: ASKSGTGVNTGELF
clone size: .; V gene: TRBV7-2; J gene: TRBJ2-5; CDR3 protein: ASSHARETQY
clone size: many; V gene: TRBV10-2; J gene: TRBJ2-5; CDR3 protein: ASSDIETQY
clone size: many; V gene: TRBV28; J gene: TRBJ1-1; CDR3 protein: ASSFLRDRGFSPMNTEAF
clone size: many; V gene: TRBV29-1; J gene: TRBJ2-7; CDR3 protein: SVRNIAGIGEQY